What follows are 9 T cell receptor beta chains derived from one specimen sequenced in a study of shared clonotypes between healthy human individuals. Naive CD8 isolation took CD45RO-negative cells positively selected for CCR7 and excluded terminally differentiated effector memory CD45RA+ cells. Here immunoSEQ multiplex PCR was the method, and the copy in TCRdb shows in-frame clones only, minus some. The sample contains millions of clones, 93% of which appear only once. Sequences were obtained from naive CD8+ T cells from PBMCs. These TCRs come from a man aged 18 to 29 in good health. Some clones in this sample may be carry-over from other donors' samples.

The rearrangement links TRBV7-8 to TRBJ2-2, with 7 bases that match TRBD2. The CDR3 sequence is 14 residues long. Germline V gene data show CDR1 as SGHVS and CDR2 as FQNEAQ. The V and J ends lost 7 bases and 9 bases, in that order; junction bases with no gene match: 11. The CDR3 sequence: CASTGGRERRELFF. The CDR3 nucleotides read TGTGCCAGCACCGGAGGGAGGGAGCGTCGGGAGCTGTTTTTT.

The rearrangement joins TRBV29-1 to TRBJ1-1; possibly TRBD1 for D (5 bases). The CDR3 is 13 amino acids. V was shortened by 4 bases and J by 1 base, with 10 bases between the two germline ends. Germline V CDR1 and CDR2: SQVTM, ANQGSEA. In nucleotides, the CDR3 is TGCAGCGTTGGAACCAGGGAGAACACTGAAGCTTTCTTT. This translates into CSVGTRENTEAFF.

This clone was detected only a few times. V gene TRBV6-4 combines with J gene TRBJ1-1, with unresolved D. The germline V gene has CDR1 MRHNA and CDR2 SNTAGT. Trimming took 4 bases from V and 0 from J, leaving 6 bases between them. This CDR3 has 13 amino acids. CDR3 DNA sequence: TGTGCCAGCAGTGCTTTTTTGAACACTGAAGCTTTCTTT. This gives the protein CASSAFLNTEAFF.

The chain recombines TRBV7-9 with TRBJ1-4; no definite D call. CDR1 SEHNR and CDR2 FQNEAQ come from the germline V gene (reference sequence). With 6 bases removed from V and 6 bases from J, the gap between germline ends came to 2 bases. The CDR3 runs 10 residues. The CDR3: CASRDEKLFF. CDR3 nucleotides: TGTGCCAGCAGGGATGAAAAACTGTTTTTT.

The V and J genes are TRBV6-6 and TRBJ2-1, with D tentatively TRBD1 or TRBD2 (5 bases each). This CDR3 contains 16 residues. Per the germline V gene, CDR1 is MNHNY and CDR2 is SVGAGI (reference sequence). The V and J ends lost 2 bases and 8 bases respectively, with 19 bases between them. In DNA form, the CDR3 reads TGTGCCAGCAGTTACGCAGGGTGGGGCTCCGGGGATGAGCAGTTCTTC. Residues: CASSYAGWGSGDEQFF.

The CDR3 protein is CASSAQENTEAFF. The CDR3 DNA reads as TGTGCCAGCAGCGCTCAGGAGAACACTGAAGCTTTCTTT. The rearrangement uses TRBV7-6 and TRBJ1-1; D gene uncertain. The CDR3 is 13 residues long. Trimming removed 5 bases from V and 1 base from J, with 8 bases in between. CDR1 is SGHVS and CDR2 is FNYEAQ in the germline V gene.

With regard to this clone: This may arise from a read error, as a much more abundant clone is one base away. The chain joins TRBV11-2 to TRBJ2-1; 10 positions agree with TRBD2. CDR1 and CDR2 from the germline V gene are SGHAT and FQNNGV. V gave up 5 bases and J gave up 2 bases; unmatched junction bases: 6. The CDR3 has 16 amino acids. The CDR3 DNA reads as TGTGCCAGCAGCCCCTCTAGCGGGAGCGCCTACAATGAGCAGTTCTTC. Protein product: CASSPSSGSAYNEQFF.

This clone appeared a single time. The rearrangement links TRBV28 to TRBJ1-3; no definite D call. The CDR3 is 15 amino acids. Germline-derived CDR1 and CDR2 are MDHEN and SYDVKM. V shed 2 bases and J shed 0 bases, with 8 bases lying between them. The CDR3 sequence: CASSLHGSSGNTIYF. DNA for the CDR3: TGTGCCAGCAGTTTACATGGTAGCTCTGGAAACACCATATATTTT.

The chain recombines TRBV11-2 with TRBJ2-7; 9 bases are shared with TRBD1. This CDR3 spans 14 amino acids. Unmatched junction bases numbered 6, after V lost 4 bases and J lost 5 bases. CDR1 is SGHAT, CDR2 FQNNGV, per germline. The CDR3: CASSSWTGVHEQYF. The CDR3 bases are TGTGCCAGCAGCTCTTGGACAGGGGTCCACGAGCAGTACTTC.